This T cell receptor beta chain was identified during a study of blood T cells in healthy people across ages (dated by TCRdb to about 2015). Regarding the research as a whole: Template switching captured roughly one uniquely barcoded TCR beta cDNA molecule per two T cells in model experiments. Age-related changes in TCR beta repertoire diversity were measured in the study by deep sequencing normalized with unique cDNA molecular identifiers. Donors of different ages were randomly distributed across sequencing lanes to avoid experimental bias. The donors were split into four age groups: young (average about 16 years), middle-aged (roughly 39), aged (62) and long-lived (more than 80). The study analyzed two additional independent replicas of 1 million unique cDNA reads from the same blood draw for two donors, one aged 18 to 29 and one aged 80 or older. What the work shows at the level of the full study, not this receptor alone: Compared with the aged group, more naive CD4+ T cells, fewer expanded clones and increased TCR diversity were shown by the long-lived group, suggesting age selection. Because the CMV infection status of the donors was unknown, age-related changes in expanded clonotypes may potentially have been confounded. Estimates of total diversity from one million sequenced T cells were regarded as lower bounds and underestimates. Observed TCR beta diversity per million T cells fell roughly linearly with age, and a significant reduction was already apparent by age around 44. Conclusive comparison of naive and antigen-experienced compartments was prevented by the profiling of bulk unsorted PBMCs. There was a strong correlation between observed TCR beta diversity and the percentage of naive T cells measured by flow cytometry.

Libraries were made using 5' RACE. Reads for this sample came from an Illumina HiSeq 2500. The second PCR ran for about 7 to 11 cycles and used a J-beta primer mix along with a sample-barcoded 5' primer. Each TCR beta cDNA molecule received a unique molecular identifier from a template-switch 5' adaptor carrying 12 random nucleotides. At least 2.5 million CDR3-containing paired-end reads were obtained from each sample. First-strand cDNA synthesis was performed from all RNA using the Mint cDNA synthesis kit, with priming by a TRBC-specific oligonucleotide. All cDNA was treated with uracil-DNA glycosylase and then went through a first 18-cycle PCR with the universal primers M1SS and BC2_uni_R. On the authors' methods: For normalization, 1 million high-quality reads, each with a distinct molecular identifier, were randomly selected from each sample. Reads sharing molecular identifiers were discarded rather than binned into consensus sequences. MiTCR, with a Q25 quality threshold and the strictest error-elimination algorithm, was used for CDR3 identification, clonotype clustering and error correction. Lower-bound total TCR beta diversity was estimated with a nonparametric unseen species model using Euler transformation. Starting from the raw public reads, TCRdb applied fastp trimming at Q25, assembled clones with MiXCR and retained in-frame beta chains. For every CDR3 protein sequence, its rows merge into one entry that carries the most common genes and DNA. It is TCRdb's table, rather than the study itself, that gives the V and J calls and clone size. This sample gives about 1.7 million distinct CDR3 sequences in total; roughly 27% of them show up just once. Together, the top ten hold 7.7% of the sample.

Relative to germline, V is missing 4 bases and J is missing 2 bases, with 7 bases of the junction outside any gene match. CDR1 MGHDK and CDR2 SYGVNS were looked up in the germline V gene. The CDR3 has 15 amino acids, counting the end cysteine and phenylalanine. The kept DNA is CDR3 alone, 45 bases in frame from the first base. The roughly 39 donors, aged roughly 6 to 100 years, were systemically healthy Caucasian individuals from Russia. About 10 milliliters of peripheral blood were collected from each donor into EDTA-treated Vacutainer tubes. Ficoll-Paque density-gradient centrifugation was used to isolate PBMCs, with at least 6.5 million per sample. Total RNA, at least 6 micrograms per sample, was extracted from PBMCs with Trizol reagent. The percentages of naive CD45RAhigh/CD27high T cells were determined by flow cytometry on a PBMC aliquot from every donor. In its sample, this clonotype was seen many times. This receptor's antigen is unknown. No much larger clonotype is one base removed from it; base qualities were not supplied.

This clonotype originated in a woman younger than 45 in good health. The sample taken for sequencing was blood. The chain joins TRBV25-1 to TRBJ2-7; TRBD1 lines up with 8 middle nucleotides. The DNA is as follows: TGTGCCAGCAGTGGAGGCTGGACAGGGACCTACGAGCAGTACTTC. It encodes CASSGGWTGTYEQYF.